The TCR beta chain described here comes from a study of blood T cell repertoires in COVID-19. Study-wide context: PBMCs, B-cell-depleted T cells, or T cells provided the cDNA or gDNA that made up the material.

V was trimmed by 2 bases and J by 3 bases, leaving 15 bases between them. Looked up from germline, CDR1 is SGHKS and CDR2 is YYEKEE (reference sequence). The CDR3 has 16 amino acids. Authors' analysis steps: Counts of nucleated cells, estimated from reference gene primer amplification, were obtained. TCRdb's copy holds only in-frame clones and misses some; the assay was immunoSEQ multiplex PCR. D and trimming were read from the DNA, whereas the V and J calls and clone size are those reported in that table. The data hold roughly 390,000 clones, with over 75% observed a single time. This clonotype was obtained from a woman aged 30 to 39 with COVID-19, enrolled during active disease. The J gene is TRBJ1-5, the V gene TRBV5-5; D uncertain. The sequenced sample consisted of peripheral blood. The CDR3 DNA sequence: TGTGCCAGCAGCTTCTCGGGTGCATCTTTCAATCAGCCCCAGCATTTT. Translating gives CASSFSGASFNQPQHF.